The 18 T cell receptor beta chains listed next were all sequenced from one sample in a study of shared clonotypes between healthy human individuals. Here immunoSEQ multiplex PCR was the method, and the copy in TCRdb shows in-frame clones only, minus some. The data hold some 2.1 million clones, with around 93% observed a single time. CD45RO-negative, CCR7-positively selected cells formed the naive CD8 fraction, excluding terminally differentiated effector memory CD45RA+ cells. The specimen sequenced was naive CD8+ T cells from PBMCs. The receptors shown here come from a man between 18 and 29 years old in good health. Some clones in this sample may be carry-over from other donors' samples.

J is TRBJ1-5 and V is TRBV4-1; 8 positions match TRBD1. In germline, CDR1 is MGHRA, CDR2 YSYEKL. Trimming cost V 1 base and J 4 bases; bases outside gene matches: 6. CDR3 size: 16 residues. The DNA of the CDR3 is TGCGCCAGCAGCCAAGCGACAGGGGCGGATAATCAGCCCCAGCATTTT. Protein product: CASSQATGADNQPQHF.

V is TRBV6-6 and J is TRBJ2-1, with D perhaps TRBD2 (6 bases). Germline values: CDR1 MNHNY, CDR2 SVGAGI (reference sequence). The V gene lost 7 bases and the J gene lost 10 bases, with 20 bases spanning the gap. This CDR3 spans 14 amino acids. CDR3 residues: CASKARGSMEEQFF. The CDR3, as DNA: TGTGCCAGCAAGGCCCGGGGGTCGATGGAGGAGCAGTTCTTC.

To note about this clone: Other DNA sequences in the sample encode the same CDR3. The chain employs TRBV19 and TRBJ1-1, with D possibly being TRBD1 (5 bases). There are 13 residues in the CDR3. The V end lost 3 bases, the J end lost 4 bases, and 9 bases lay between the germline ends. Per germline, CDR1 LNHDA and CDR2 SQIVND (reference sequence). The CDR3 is CASSIGGVTEAFF. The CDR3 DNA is TGTGCCAGTAGTATCGGAGGGGTCACTGAAGCTTTCTTT.

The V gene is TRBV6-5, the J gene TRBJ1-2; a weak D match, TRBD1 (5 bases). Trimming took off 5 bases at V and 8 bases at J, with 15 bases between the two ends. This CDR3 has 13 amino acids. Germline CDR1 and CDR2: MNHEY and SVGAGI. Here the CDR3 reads CASSLTGAGGYTF. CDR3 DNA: TGTGCCAGCAGTCTAACCGGGGCCGGCGGCTACACCTTC.

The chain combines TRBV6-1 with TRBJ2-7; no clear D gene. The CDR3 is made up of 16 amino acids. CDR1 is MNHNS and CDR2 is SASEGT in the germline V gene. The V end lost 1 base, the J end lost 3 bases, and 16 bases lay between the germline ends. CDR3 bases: TGTGCCAGCAGTGAAGTGGGTCAGTTAGTTTTCTACGAGCAGTACTTC. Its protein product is CASSEVGQLVFYEQYF.

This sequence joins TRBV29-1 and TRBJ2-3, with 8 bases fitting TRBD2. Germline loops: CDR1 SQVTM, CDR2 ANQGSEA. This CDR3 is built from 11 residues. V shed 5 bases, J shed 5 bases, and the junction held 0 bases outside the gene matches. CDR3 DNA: TGCAGCGTTCTAGCGGGAGATACGCAGTATTTT. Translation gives CSVLAGDTQYF.

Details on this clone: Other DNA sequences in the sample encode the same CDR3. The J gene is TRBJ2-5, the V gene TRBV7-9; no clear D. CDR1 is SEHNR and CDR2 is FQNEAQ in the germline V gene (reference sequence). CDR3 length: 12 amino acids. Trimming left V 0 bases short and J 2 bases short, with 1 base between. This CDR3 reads CASSLAQETQYF. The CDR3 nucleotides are TGTGCCAGCAGCTTAGCTCAAGAGACCCAGTACTTC.

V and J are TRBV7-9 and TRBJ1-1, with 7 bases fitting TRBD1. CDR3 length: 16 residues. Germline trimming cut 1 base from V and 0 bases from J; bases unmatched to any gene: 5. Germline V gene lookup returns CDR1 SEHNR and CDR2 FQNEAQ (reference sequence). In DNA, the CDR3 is TGTGCCAGCAGCTTAGTAGGGGGCGTCATGAACACTGAAGCTTTCTTT. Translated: CASSLVGGVMNTEAFF.

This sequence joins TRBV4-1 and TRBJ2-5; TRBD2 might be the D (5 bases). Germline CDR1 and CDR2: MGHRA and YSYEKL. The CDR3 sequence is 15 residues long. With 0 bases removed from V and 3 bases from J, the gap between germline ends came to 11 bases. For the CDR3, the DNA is TGCGCCAGCAGCCAAGACGGCAACGGGAAAGAGACCCAGTACTTC. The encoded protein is CASSQDGNGKETQYF.

The CDR3 reads CASSVGSGDTYEQYF. In DNA, the CDR3 is TGTGCCAGCAGCGTAGGGAGCGGGGATACCTACGAGCAGTACTTC. V gene TRBV9 combines with J gene TRBJ2-7, with 7 bases identical to TRBD2. With 0 bases clipped from V and 2 bases from J, the junction kept 5 bases outside the gene matches. This CDR3 comprises 15 residues. The V gene's germline CDR1 is SGDLS and CDR2 YYNGEE.

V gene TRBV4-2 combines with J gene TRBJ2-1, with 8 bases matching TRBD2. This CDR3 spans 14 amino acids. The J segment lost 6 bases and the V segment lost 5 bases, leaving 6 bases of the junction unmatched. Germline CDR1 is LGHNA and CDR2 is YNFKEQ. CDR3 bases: TGTGCCAGCAGCTTGCCGGGAGGGCGCAATGAGCAGTTCTTC. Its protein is CASSLPGGRNEQFF.

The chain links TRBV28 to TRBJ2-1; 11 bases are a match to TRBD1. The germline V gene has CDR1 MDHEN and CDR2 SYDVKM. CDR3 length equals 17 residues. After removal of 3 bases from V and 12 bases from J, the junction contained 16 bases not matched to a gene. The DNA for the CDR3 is TGTGCCAGCAGTTTCCCCTGGGGGGGACAGGGGGACCTAAGGCAGTTCTTC. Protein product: CASSFPWGGQGDLRQFF.

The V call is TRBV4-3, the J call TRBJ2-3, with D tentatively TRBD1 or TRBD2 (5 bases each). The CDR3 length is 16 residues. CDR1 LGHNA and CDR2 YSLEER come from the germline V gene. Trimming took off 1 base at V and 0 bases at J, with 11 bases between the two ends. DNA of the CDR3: TGCGCCAGCAGCCAAGTCTCGGGGCCGAGCACAGATACGCAGTATTTT. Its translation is CASSQVSGPSTDTQYF.

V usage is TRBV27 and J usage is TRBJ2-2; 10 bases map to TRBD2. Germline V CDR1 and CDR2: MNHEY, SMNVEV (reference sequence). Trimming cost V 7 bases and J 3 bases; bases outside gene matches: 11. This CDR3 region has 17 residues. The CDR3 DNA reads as TGTGCCAGCACCCCTTTCCCTCTAGCGGGAGACACCGGGGAGCTGTTTTTT. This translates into CASTPFPLAGDTGELFF.

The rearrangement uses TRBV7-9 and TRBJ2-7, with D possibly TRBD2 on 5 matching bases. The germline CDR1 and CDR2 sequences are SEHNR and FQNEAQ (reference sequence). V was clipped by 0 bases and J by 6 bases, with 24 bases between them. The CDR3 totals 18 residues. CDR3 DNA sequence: TGTGCCAGCAGCTTAGCTCCCTCCGGGGTGGTCATTAATCTCGAGCAGTACTTC. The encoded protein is CASSLAPSGVVINLEQYF.

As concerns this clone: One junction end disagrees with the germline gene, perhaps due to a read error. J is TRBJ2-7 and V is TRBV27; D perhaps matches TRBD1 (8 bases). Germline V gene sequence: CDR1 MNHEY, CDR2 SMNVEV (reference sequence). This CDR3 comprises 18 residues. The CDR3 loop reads CASRLWGGDRSISYEQYF. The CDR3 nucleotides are TGTGCCAGCAGGTTATGGGGGGGGGACAGGTCCATCTCCTACGAGCAGTACTTC.

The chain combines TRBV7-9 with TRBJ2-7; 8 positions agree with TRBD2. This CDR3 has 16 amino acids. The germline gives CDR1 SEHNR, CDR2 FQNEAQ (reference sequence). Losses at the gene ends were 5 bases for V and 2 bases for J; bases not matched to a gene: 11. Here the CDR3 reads CASSPLPTSGAYEQYF. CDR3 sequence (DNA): TGTGCCAGCAGCCCCCTGCCAACTAGCGGAGCCTACGAGCAGTACTTC.

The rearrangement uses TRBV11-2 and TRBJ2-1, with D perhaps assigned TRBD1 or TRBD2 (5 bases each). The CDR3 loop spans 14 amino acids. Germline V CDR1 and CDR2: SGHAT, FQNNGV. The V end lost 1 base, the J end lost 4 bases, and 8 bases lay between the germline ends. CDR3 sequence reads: CASSLAGRYNEQFF. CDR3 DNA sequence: TGTGCCAGCAGCTTAGCGGGGCGATACAATGAGCAGTTCTTC. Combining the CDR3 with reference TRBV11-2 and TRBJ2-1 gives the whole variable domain EAGVAQSPRYKIIEKRQSVAFWCNPISGHATLYWYQQILGQGPKLLIQFQNNGVVDDSQLPKDRFSAERLKGVDSTLKIQPAKLEDSAVYLCASSLAGRYNEQFFGPGTRLTVL.